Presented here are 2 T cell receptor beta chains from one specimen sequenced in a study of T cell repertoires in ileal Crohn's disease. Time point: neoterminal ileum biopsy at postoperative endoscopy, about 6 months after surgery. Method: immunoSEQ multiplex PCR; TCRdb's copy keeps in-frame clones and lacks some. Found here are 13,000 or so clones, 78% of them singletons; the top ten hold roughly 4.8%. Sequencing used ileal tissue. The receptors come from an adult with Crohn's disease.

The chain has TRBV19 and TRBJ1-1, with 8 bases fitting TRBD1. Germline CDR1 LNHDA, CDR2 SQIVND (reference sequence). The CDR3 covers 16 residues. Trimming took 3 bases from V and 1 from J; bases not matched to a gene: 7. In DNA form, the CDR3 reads TGTGCCAGTAGTATGAGGTCCGGACAGGGGAACACTGAAGCTTTCTTT. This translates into CASSMRSGQGNTEAFF. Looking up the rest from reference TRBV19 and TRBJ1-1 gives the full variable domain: DGGITQSPKYLFRKEGQNVTLSCEQNLNHDAMYWYRQDPGQGLRLIYYSQIVNDFQKGDIAEGYSVSREKKESFPLTVTSAQKNPTAFYLCASSMRSGQGNTEAFFGQGTRLTVV.

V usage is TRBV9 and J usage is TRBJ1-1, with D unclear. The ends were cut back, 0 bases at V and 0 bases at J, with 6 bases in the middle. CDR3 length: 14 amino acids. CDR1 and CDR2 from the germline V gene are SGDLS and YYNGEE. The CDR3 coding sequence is TGTGCCAGCAGCGTAGCCACAGTGAACACTGAAGCTTTCTTT. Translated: CASSVATVNTEAFF.